Shown below are 18 T cell receptor beta chains from a single sample sequenced in a study of identical twins. TCRdb passed the 5' RACE reads through MiXCR, listing each CDR3 protein once. The sample carries fewer than 650,000 distinct CDR3 sequences, just over 7% recorded once. Another study also made use of these data, one on yellow fever vaccine responses in identical twins.

The sample taken for sequencing was PBMCs. The source of these receptors is a woman between 18 and 30 years old in good health.

CDR3 protein: CASSVGTSGSTYNEQFF. In DNA, the CDR3 is TGTGCCAGCAGCGTAGGGACTAGCGGGAGTACCTACAATGAGCAGTTCTTC. The V and J genes are TRBV9 and TRBJ2-1, with 13 bases identical to TRBD2. The CDR3 has 17 amino acids. The J segment lost 2 bases and the V segment lost 0 bases, leaving 2 bases of the junction unmatched. The germline V gene encodes CDR1 SGDLS and CDR2 YYNGEE.

The sample holds many counts of this clonotype. The chain links TRBV12-3 or TRBV12-4 to TRBJ2-3; the D gene is possibly TRBD2 (6 bases). The length of the CDR3 is 13 residues. V was cut by 3 bases and J by 4 bases, with 8 bases left in between. Here the CDR3 reads CASSFRLADTQYF. The CDR3 DNA reads TGTGCCAGCAGTTTCCGACTAGCAGATACGCAGTATTTT.

V gene TRBV9 combines with J gene TRBJ1-3; D not resolved. The CDR3 loop spans 17 amino acids. Germline CDR1 is SGDLS and CDR2 is YYNGEE. The V end was cut by 0 bases, the J end by 0 bases, with 13 bases between. The CDR3, as DNA: TGTGCCAGCAGCGTAGAGCTGGACTGGCCCTCTGGAAACACCATATATTTT. Residues: CASSVELDWPSGNTIYF.

DNA for the CDR3: TGCGCCAGCAGCTTGGCGCCAGCGGGAGTGCGGGAGACCCAGTACTTC. Protein: CASSLAPAGVRETQYF. This sequence joins TRBV5-1 and TRBJ2-5; TRBD2 matches at 8 bases. V shed 0 bases, J shed 5 bases, and the junction held 9 bases outside the gene matches. Germline CDR1 is SGHRS and CDR2 is YFSETQ. There are 16 residues in the CDR3.

With regard to this clonotype: A clone one base away is much larger, so this may be a read error. The rearrangement links TRBV29-1 to TRBJ2-7; a weak D match, TRBD2 (5 bases). This CDR3 comprises 13 residues. Germline V gene sequence: CDR1 SQVTM, CDR2 ANQGSEA. The CDR3 DNA reads TGCAGTGCTCGCGGACTGAGCTCCTACGGGCAGTACTTC. Residues: CSARGLSSYGQYF.

The genes are TRBV29-1 and TRBJ1-1; possible D gene TRBD1, 5 bases. Germline V CDR1 and CDR2: SQVTM, ANQGSEA. V was cut by 8 bases and J by 1 base, with 14 bases left in between. This CDR3 has 13 amino acids. The CDR3 DNA reads as TGCAGCTCCCCCTACAGGAGGAACACTGAAGCTTTCTTT. Protein sequence: CSSPYRRNTEAFF.

This clonotype was seen a handful of times. Here the CDR3 reads CSAHPGARDTQYF. In DNA form, the CDR3 reads TGCAGTGCCCACCCGGGCGCCCGGGATACGCAGTATTTT. V gene TRBV20-1 combines with J gene TRBJ2-3; D gene unclear. Trimming cost V 6 bases and J 6 bases, with 16 bases left between them. The CDR3 loop spans 13 amino acids. From germline, CDR1 is DFQATT and CDR2 SNEGSKA (reference sequence).

The chain couples TRBV5-1 to TRBJ2-6, with D tentatively TRBD1 or TRBD2 (5 bases each). Germline V gene lookup returns CDR1 SGHRS and CDR2 YFSETQ. Between the trimmed V and J ends, which lost 0 bases and 3 bases, there was a span of 10 bases. This CDR3 has 16 amino acids. The CDR3 nucleotides read TGCGCCAGCAGCTTGGTACCGGGGCTTGGGGCCAACGTCCTGACTTTC. This codes for CASSLVPGLGANVLTF.

This clonotype was detected many times. The CDR3 region is CASSQGGSETNYGYTF. The CDR3 nucleotides read TGTGCCAGCAGCCAAGGTGGGTCAGAAACTAACTATGGCTACACCTTC. The chain recombines TRBV4-2 with TRBJ1-2; D is ambiguous. The CDR3 runs 16 residues. The germline V gene has CDR1 LGHNA and CDR2 YNFKEQ. Trimming left V 1 base short and J 0 bases short, with 12 bases between.

This clonotype was observed at least ten times. The CDR3: CSARGPGSLTDPSMNTEAFF. The CDR3 region has the DNA TGCAGTGCTAGAGGTCCAGGGTCCCTCACTGACCCTTCTATGAACACTGAAGCTTTCTTT. The V call is TRBV20-1, the J call TRBJ1-1; the D gene is possibly TRBD1 (5 bases). The ends were cut back, 1 base at V and 0 bases at J, with 27 bases in the middle. Germline lookup yields CDR1 DFQATT and CDR2 SNEGSKA (reference sequence). CDR3 length: 20 amino acids.

The genes are TRBV6-1 and TRBJ2-7, with D unresolved. V was cut by 6 bases and J by 2 bases, with 8 bases left in between. Germline V gives CDR1 MNHNS, CDR2 SASEGT. The CDR3 has 12 residues. CDR3 residues: CASSRSPYEQYV. The CDR3 nucleotides are TGTGCCAGCAGCCGATCCCCCTACGAGCAGTACGTC.

In DNA form, the CDR3 reads TGTGCCAGCAGTGTACAGTTCTACGAGCAGTACTTC. The encoded protein is CASSVQFYEQYF. This chain links TRBV12-3 or TRBV12-4 with TRBJ2-7; D remains unclear. With 5 bases removed from V and 3 bases from J, the gap between germline ends came to 8 bases. The CDR3 has 12 residues.

The V and J genes are TRBV5-1 and TRBJ2-2, with TRBD1 matching over 10 bases. V lost 3 bases and J lost 7; bases outside the gene matches: 6. This CDR3 has 15 amino acids. The germline gives CDR1 SGHRS, CDR2 YFSETQ. The CDR3 DNA reads as TGCGCCAGCAGCTCTGGACAGGGGGTTGACGGGGAGCTGTTTTTT. Amino acid sequence: CASSSGQGVDGELFF.

This clonotype was counted ten times or more. V usage is TRBV20-1 and J usage is TRBJ2-5; 10 bases agree with TRBD2. J lost 4 bases, V lost 3 bases, and 2 bases had no gene match. Germline CDR1 DFQATT, CDR2 SNEGSKA (reference sequence). The CDR3 has 13 residues. The CDR3 nucleotides are TGCAGTGCTAGCCTAGCGGGAGCAGAGACCCAGTACTTC. Translating it yields CSASLAGAETQYF.

In its sample, this clonotype was seen a few times. This chain joins TRBV16 and TRBJ1-4; maybe TRBD1 (6 bases). This CDR3 is built from 14 residues. Deletions cut 4 bases from V and 8 bases from J, with 14 bases between. Germline assignment: CDR1 KGHSY and CDR2 FQNENV. Here the CDR3 reads CASSPRGASEKLFF. The CDR3 DNA sequence: TGTGCCAGCAGCCCCCGGGGGGCAAGCGAAAAACTGTTTTTT.

Only a few counts were recorded for this clonotype. The chain carries TRBV20-1 and TRBJ2-3; 8 positions agree with TRBD2. From germline, CDR1 is DFQATT and CDR2 SNEGSKA (reference sequence). J gave up 2 bases and V 2 bases, and 9 bases lay outside the gene matches. The CDR3 is 16 amino acids. The CDR3 protein is CSARPPGRVSTDTQYF. CDR3 coding DNA: TGCAGTGCTAGACCCCCCGGGAGGGTGTCCACAGATACGCAGTATTTT.

This clonotype was counted ten times or more. V is TRBV5-6 and J is TRBJ1-1; possibly TRBD1 for D (5 bases). The CDR3 has 14 residues. The V and J ends lost 0 bases and 3 bases respectively, with 9 bases between them. Germline-derived CDR1 and CDR2 are SGHDT and YYEEEE. In DNA, the CDR3 is TGTGCCAGCAGCTTGGGACTGGGGGACACTGAAGCTTTCTTT. As protein: CASSLGLGDTEAFF.

This clonotype was recorded a few times. The chain couples TRBV24-1 to TRBJ2-7, with a tentative D call TRBD1 (5 bases). This CDR3 comprises 14 residues. V lost 1 base and J lost 2, with 8 bases in between. CDR1 is KGHDR and CDR2 is SFDVKD in the germline V gene. CDR3 bases: TGTGCCACCAGTGATTTTACAGGTACCTACGAGCAGTACGTC. Translation: CATSDFTGTYEQYV.